This is a list of T cell receptor beta chains from one sample in a study of blood T cell repertoires in COVID-19. TCRdb's copy holds only in-frame clones and misses some; the assay was immunoSEQ multiplex PCR. The sample holds around 100,000 clones, 80% to 95% seen once. The sequenced sample was peripheral blood. These receptors were taken from a man aged 50-59 years with active COVID-19. The CDR3 runs from the conserved cysteine through the conserved F or W. The D gene is left open where the match is weak. A row's size may be missing; if present it is once, few, many or a size class.

J | D | size | V | CDR3 | DNA
TRBJ2-1 | NA | NA | TRBV18 | CASSRGRLGEQFF | TGTGCCAGCTCCAGGGGACGGCTGGGGGAGCAGTTCTTC
TRBJ1-3 | NA | NA | TRBV19 | CASSTQRTPSGNTIYF | TGTGCCAGTAGTACGCAGCGAACCCCCTCTGGAAACACCATATATTTT
TRBJ1-1 | TRBD1 | once | TRBV4-1 | CASSQQIPGQGGDTEAFF | TGCGCCAGCAGCCAACAAATTCCGGGACAGGGGGGAGACACTGAAGCTTTCTTT
TRBJ2-1 | TRBD2 | NA | TRBV4-2 | CASSQGSASGNRAYNEQFF | TGTGCCAGCAGCCAAGGTAGCGCTAGCGGGAATCGCGCCTACAATGAGCAGTTCTTC
TRBJ1-6 | NA | NA | TRBV11-2 | CASSVKQSPLHF | TGTGCCAGCAGCGTCAAACAATCACCCCTCCACTTT
TRBJ2-6 | TRBD1 | NA | TRBV28 | CASSSTGDSGANVLTF | TGTGCCAGCAGCTCCACAGGGGACTCTGGGGCCAACGTCCTGACTTTC
TRBJ2-1 | TRBD1 | NA | TRBV5-1 | CATRTAGTEYNEQFF | TGCGCCACCCGAACCGCCGGGACAGAATACAATGAGCAGTTCTTC
TRBJ2-1 | TRBD1 | NA | TRBV5-6 | CASSFRTGERELSSKQFF | TGTGCCAGCAGCTTTCGGACAGGGGAGCGCGAACTGAGTAGCAAGCAGTTCTTC
TRBJ2-7 | NA | once | TRBV11-3 | CASSLRYGSSYEQYF | TGTGCCAGCAGCTTAAGGTATGGGAGCTCCTACGAGCAGTACTTC
TRBJ2-7 | TRBD1 | once | TRBV6-5 | CASRPGTGGEQYF | TGTGCCAGCAGGCCCGGGACAGGGGGCGAGCAGTACTTC
TRBJ1-1 | NA | NA | TRBV18 | CASSPPGGGNGEAFF | TGTGCCAGCTCTCCGCCGGGGGGAGGGAATGGTGAAGCTTTCTTT
TRBJ2-5 | NA | NA | TRBV5-5 | CASSFPGVSQETQYF | TGTGCCAGCAGCTTCCCAGGGGTGAGCCAAGAGACCCAGTACTTC
TRBJ2-3 | NA | NA | TRBV2 | CASSVAGTDTQYF | TGTGCCAGCAGTGTAGCCGGCACAGATACGCAGTATTTT
TRBJ2-1 | NA | NA | TRBV14 | CASSQDLRRVPFF | TGTGCCAGCAGCCAAGATTTGCGACGGGTCCCTTTCTTC
TRBJ1-3 | TRBD1 | NA | TRBV7-9 | CASSLATGSSGNTIYF | TGTGCCAGCAGCTTAGCGACAGGGAGCTCTGGAAACACCATATATTTT
TRBJ2-5 | TRBD2 | NA | TRBV7-6 | CASSGTSGGARETQYF | TGTGCCAGCAGCGGGACTAGCGGGGGGGCGCGGGAGACCCAGTACTTC
TRBJ1-2 | TRBD1 | NA | TRBV19 | CASNIGGTGGYTF | TGTGCCAGTAACATAGGAGGGACAGGGGGCTACACCTTC
TRBJ2-3 | TRBD2 | NA | TRBV7-2 | CASSPRPRLAGGTDTQYF | TGTGCCAGCAGCCCTCGGCCCCGACTAGCGGGGGGCACAGATACGCAGTATTTT
TRBJ2-5 | NA | NA | TRBV2 | CASSETWGRQETQYF | TGTGCCAGCAGTGAAACGTGGGGCAGACAAGAGACCCAGTACTTC
TRBJ2-5 | NA | NA | TRBV9 | CASSLSTAGAQETQYF | TGTGCCAGCAGCTTAAGTACCGCCGGTGCTCAAGAGACCCAGTACTTC
TRBJ2-2 | NA | NA | TRBV19 | CATNRAGELFF | TGTGCCACAAACAGGGCCGGGGAGCTGTTTTTT
TRBJ1-2 | TRBD1 | NA | TRBV4-1 | CASSQPRGLGGYTF | TGCGCCAGCAGCCAACCCAGGGGGCTGGGGGGCTACACCTTC
TRBJ2-5 | TRBD1 | NA | TRBV7-2 | CASSLGTGNQETQYF | TGTGCCAGCAGCTTAGGGACAGGGAACCAAGAGACCCAGTACTTC
TRBJ2-1 | NA | NA | TRBV5-1 | CASSTLSDEQFF | TGCGCCAGCAGCACCCTTAGCGATGAGCAGTTCTTC
TRBJ2-1 | TRBD2 | once | TRBV6-5 | CATTSGMGEQFF | TGTGCCACGACTAGCGGGATGGGTGAGCAGTTCTTC
TRBJ2-1 | TRBD2 | NA | TRBV2 | CASSRLAVENNEQFF | TGTGCCAGCAGCAGACTAGCGGTTGAAAACAATGAGCAGTTCTTC
TRBJ2-3 | TRBD1 | once | TRBV5-1 | CASTWPRGTGSDTQYF | TGCGCCAGCACCTGGCCCCGCGGGACAGGGTCAGATACGCAGTATTTT
TRBJ1-2 | NA | NA | TRBV12-3/TRBV12-4 | CASSFSPNYGYTF | TGTGCCAGCAGTTTTTCTCCTAACTATGGCTACACCTTC
TRBJ2-2 | TRBD2 | once | TRBV3-1/TRBV3-2 | CASRPLAGVNTGELFF | TGTGCCAGCAGACCCCTAGCGGGAGTAAACACCGGGGAGCTGTTTTTT
TRBJ2-4 | TRBD1 | NA | TRBV13 | CASSLELRQGAAKNIQYF | TGTGCCAGCAGCTTAGAATTACGGCAGGGGGCGGCCAAAAACATTCAGTACTTC
TRBJ1-1 | NA | NA | TRBV30 | CAWNRVNTEAFF | TGTGCCTGGAACCGGGTGAACACTGAAGCTTTCTTT
TRBJ2-1 | TRBD2 | few | TRBV11-2 | CASSLVILAGANEQFF | TGTGCCAGCAGCTTAGTGATTCTAGCGGGAGCTAATGAGCAGTTCTTC
TRBJ2-7 | TRBD1 | NA | TRBV15 | CATSRDRGHSYEQYF | TGTGCCACCAGCCGGGACAGGGGGCATTCCTACGAGCAGTACTTC
TRBJ1-2 | TRBD1 | few | TRBV2 | CASTRETGFKGYTF | TGTGCCAGCACCAGAGAGACAGGGTTTAAGGGCTACACCTTC
TRBJ2-1 | TRBD2 | NA | TRBV4-2 | CASSQGLGSSGGQYEQFF | TGTGCCAGCAGCCAAGGTTTGGGCTCTAGCGGGGGGCAGTATGAGCAGTTCTTC
TRBJ2-7 | TRBD1 | NA | TRBV5-1 | CASSHDRGTSYEQYF | TGCGCCAGCAGCCACGACAGGGGGACCTCCTACGAGCAGTACTTC
TRBJ1-2 | NA | NA | TRBV12-3/TRBV12-4 | CASSFEHLAGYTF | TGTGCCAGCAGTTTTGAACACCTGGCTGGCTACACCTTC
TRBJ2-7 | NA | NA | TRBV15 | CATSRGGGREQYF | TGTGCCACCAGCAGGGGTGGAGGGCGGGAGCAGTACTTC
TRBJ1-4 | NA | NA | TRBV7-9 | CASSPKDRPATNEKLFF | TGTGCCAGCAGCCCCAAAGACAGGCCTGCAACTAATGAAAAACTGTTTTTT
TRBJ2-1 | TRBD2 | NA | TRBV25-1 | CASSVTSGSYNEQFF | TGTGCCAGCAGTGTCACTAGCGGGAGCTACAATGAGCAGTTCTTC
TRBJ2-5 | TRBD2 | NA | TRBV7-9 | CASSLGLAGVYQETQYF | TGTGCCAGCAGCTTGGGACTAGCGGGGGTCTACCAAGAGACCCAGTACTTC
TRBJ2-7 | TRBD1 | NA | TRBV3-1/TRBV3-2 | CASSPGQYYEQYF | TGTGCCAGCAGCCCGGGACAGTATTACGAGCAGTACTTC
TRBJ1-2 | NA | NA | TRBV9 | CASSVGTTRDGYTF | TGTGCCAGCAGCGTAGGAACAACCCGGGATGGCTACACCTTC
TRBJ2-1 | TRBD2 | NA | TRBV9 | CASSLAGTSGGRNNEQFF | TGTGCCAGCAGCCTGGCCGGGACTAGCGGGGGTAGGAACAATGAGCAGTTCTTC
TRBJ2-1 | NA | NA | TRBV29-1 | CSVKPPGSYNEQFF | TGCAGCGTCAAACCCCCAGGGTCCTACAATGAGCAGTTCTTC
TRBJ2-1 | TRBD2 | NA | TRBV19 | CASSSRLAGYNEQFF | TGTGCCAGTAGTTCAAGACTAGCGGGATACAATGAGCAGTTCTTC
TRBJ2-5 | TRBD2 | NA | TRBV24-1 | CATSVGLAGVGETQYF | TGTGCCACCAGTGTCGGACTAGCGGGAGTTGGAGAGACCCAGTACTTC
TRBJ1-2 | TRBD1 | NA | TRBV5-6 | CASTRGHNYGYTF | TGTGCCAGCACCAGGGGGCATAACTATGGCTACACCTTC
TRBJ1-5 | TRBD1 | NA | TRBV23-1 | CASSQGTGVPYNQPQHF | TGCGCCAGCAGTCAAGGGACAGGGGTCCCTTACAATCAGCCCCAGCATTTT
TRBJ1-4 | NA | NA | TRBV21-1 | CASSKEGRGKPNEKLFF | TGTGCCAGCAGCAAAGAGGGCAGGGGAAAGCCTAATGAAAAACTGTTTTTT